The following is a T cell receptor (beta chain) sequence with its context. This clonotype has only a few counts. Its antigen specificity is not known. No much larger clonotype is one base removed from it; base qualities were not supplied. This sample was taken from a study of T-cell memory formation after mild COVID-19 (dated by TCRdb to about 2021). Regarding the complete study: TCR sequence clusters from the two donors were found to be largely donor specific. In a couple of donors, T-cell clones that expanded and contracted after mild COVID-19 were followed by sequencing TCRalpha and TCRbeta repertoires longitudinally. Two young, previously healthy adult volunteers, one female and one male, were included in the cohort.

Findings and caveats that apply to the study as a whole: The second-wave clones that peaked on day 37 were not confirmed to be SARS-CoV-2 specific. Clones that contracted from day 15 to 85 showed balanced CD4/CD8 phenotypes, whereas a second wave of clones that expanded from day 15 to 37 leaned towards CD4+. The detection of some responding clones in pre-infection memory suggests that pre-existing cross-reactive memory T cells joined the SARS-CoV-2 response. The study covered only a couple of mild cases, and larger cohorts including severe cases with pre-infection samples were considered necessary. Contracting CD4+ clones were found mainly in CM and EM memory subsets, while CD8+ clones were enriched in EMRA.

TCRdb records Illumina NovaSeq 6000 as the sequencer. TCRalpha and TCRbeta cDNA libraries were constructed by 5'RACE with constant-segment primers, with sample barcodes and unique molecular identifiers being introduced. Trizol reagent was used to extract RNA from every sample. Library amplification was performed in two PCR steps, and a second sample barcode and Illumina TruSeq adapters were introduced in the second step. The libraries were sequenced on an Illumina NovaSeq using 2 x 150 bp paired-end reads. Processing in the source paper ran as follows. Demultiplexing of reads and collapsing into UMI-guided consensus sequences were performed with migec v1.2.7. Using mixcr v2.1.11, the UMI consensuses were aligned to TRA and TRB V and J templates and assembled into clonotypes. A clonotype was counted as expanded or contracted only if both edgeR and NoisET called the change significant, with noise models trained on biological replicates. For edgeR calls, a false discovery rate-adjusted p below 0.01 and a log2 fold-change threshold of 1 were applied. As an exploratory analysis of dynamics, max-normalized trajectories of the 1000 most abundant clonotypes were examined with PCA combined with hierarchical clustering. Each responding clone was given a CD4 or CD8 phenotype based on the CD4+ and CD8+ repertoires, which had been sequenced separately. The public reads were quality trimmed at Q25 with fastp and then assembled into clones with MiXCR by TCRdb, keeping productive beta chains. Here each entry gathers all rows of one CDR3 protein and keeps the most common genes and DNA. TCRdb, not the original authors, processed these V and J calls. Within this sample are roughly 260,000 distinct CDR3 sequences, with roughly 17% of them counted one time only. Approximately 3.6% of the sample is taken by the ten largest.

PBMCs were isolated by Ficoll-Paque density gradient centrifugation. The sequence came from a young man who had mild COVID-19 (a few samples of this study predate the infection). The sample titles of this study are shuffled in the database, so cell type and time point are left out; the donor was told from shared clones. Sequencing was performed on PBMCs or a T cell subset sorted from them (not recorded which).

Read as DNA, the sequence is TGTGCCAGCAGTTACTCGAGGGCAGCTCTTTCCGTCAATGAAAAACTGTTTTTT. The encoded protein is CASSYSRAALSVNEKLFF. The sequence links TRBV6-5 to TRBJ1-4; the D gene is unclear. The CDR3 spans 18 residues, from the cysteine through the phenylalanine. This entry keeps only the CDR3 DNA: 54 bases, framed from base 1. The germline V gene encodes CDR1 MNHEY and CDR2 SVGAGI. Between the V and J ends, shortened by 0 bases and 5 bases respectively, the junction contains 19 bases.